A selection of T cell receptor beta chains follows, all from one sample in a study of early T cells in non-severe SARS-CoV-2 infection. TCRdb recomputed calls from the 5' RACE reads with MiXCR, one row per CDR3 protein. Of tens of thousands of distinct CDR3 sequences listed, around 4% are singletons. The sample taken for sequencing was whole blood. These receptors all come from an adult who was a healthcare worker with PCR-confirmed SARS-CoV-2 infection or an uninfected control (not recorded which). CDR3s include the opening cysteine and the closing phenylalanine or tryptophan. D genes are given only for firm matches. Size tells how often a clone was seen (once, few, many) or the class of an expanded clone, and some rows leave it out.

d_gene,v_gene,abundance,j_gene,CDR3aa,CDR3nt
NA,TRBV20-1,many,TRBJ2-5,CSAREDVQETQYF,TGCAGTGCTAGAGAGGACGTCCAAGAGACCCAGTACTTC
NA,TRBV27,many,TRBJ1-1,CASSARGGTNTEAFF,TGTGCCAGCAGTGCCCGAGGGGGGACAAACACTGAAGCTTTCTTT
NA,TRBV13,NA,TRBJ2-1,CASSLLQHEQFF,TGTGCCAGCAGCTTACTGCAGCATGAGCAGTTCTTC
TRBD1,TRBV7-6,NA,TRBJ1-1,CASSLTPGQEAFF,TGTGCCAGCAGCTTAACGCCGGGACAGGAAGCTTTCTTT
NA,TRBV7-2,many,TRBJ2-3,CASSFKGGDTQYF,TGTGCCAGCAGCTTTAAAGGAGGAGATACGCAGTATTTT
NA,TRBV28,many,TRBJ1-3,CASKRVQDRLTGNTIYF,TGTGCCAGCAAACGTGTACAGGACCGCCTTACTGGAAACACCATATATTTT